This T cell receptor beta chain was sequenced for a study of response to subunit inactivated influenza vaccine. The study's findings and limits: The authors suggested that every seasonal influenza vaccination recruits few new T cells.

TCRdb fed the RT-PCR reads into MiXCR, producing one record per CDR3 protein. The sample lists about 700,000 distinct CDR3 sequences, 14% occurring once. The CDR3 covers 15 residues. Losses at the gene ends were 5 bases for V and 2 bases for J; bases not matched to a gene: 6. This clonotype was picked up a small number of times. The antigen is not known. This receptor was obtained from a man aged 50 or older who received an inactivated influenza vaccine. The genes are TRBV12-3 or TRBV12-4 and TRBJ2-7, with 10 bases matching TRBD2. Here the sequenced sample was PBMCs from blood, taken less than 15 days before vaccination. CDR3 sequence (DNA): TGTGCCAGCAGTCTTAGCGGGGGGCACCCCTACGAGCAGTACTTC. Encoded protein: CASSLSGGHPYEQYF.